Each of the 32 T cell receptor beta chains below was sequenced from the same sample in a study of post-analysis software for immune sequencing data. Findings of the study overall: There were roughly 5 TRBV segments more frequent in patients than controls, and TRBV5-6, TRBV5-1 and TRBV20-1 were among them.

The authors incorporated unique molecular identifiers into the TCR beta cDNA libraries. Each CDR3 protein is one row after TCRdb ran MiXCR on the PCR reads. The sample consists of roughly 730,000 distinct CDR3 sequences, roughly 30% of them appearing once. Their specific antigens are unknown. Sequencing input: blood. The receptors shown here come from a girl aged 5-17 years with multiple sclerosis.

The gene calls are TRBV7-9 and TRBJ2-3; D unresolved. The V end was cut by 7 bases, the J end by 0 bases, with 11 bases between. The CDR3 spans 14 residues. Germline CDR1 and CDR2: SEHNR and FQNEAQ (reference sequence). Here the CDR3 reads CASTVGVSTDTQYF. The CDR3 DNA reads TGTGCCAGCACCGTAGGAGTAAGCACAGATACGCAGTATTTT.

CDR3 in amino acids: CSAFGTGGNQPQHF. The CDR3 region has the DNA TGCAGTGCCTTCGGGACAGGGGGCAATCAGCCCCAGCATTTT. The chain joins TRBV20-1 to TRBJ1-5, with 10 bases fitting TRBD1. The CDR3 extends over 14 amino acids. Per the germline V gene, CDR1 is DFQATT and CDR2 is SNEGSKA (reference sequence). After removal of 6 bases from V and 2 bases from J, the junction contained 4 bases not matched to a gene.

This clonotype turned up a few times. The chain joins TRBV7-8 to TRBJ1-4; a weak D match, TRBD1 (6 bases). V lost 5 bases, J lost 4 bases, and 17 bases lay in between. This CDR3 is 16 amino acids long. In germline, CDR1 is SGHVS, CDR2 FQNEAQ. For the CDR3, the DNA is TGTGCCAGCAGCCCTCCGGACAGACTCTTTAATGAAAAACTGTTTTTT. It codes for CASSPPDRLFNEKLFF.

The genes are TRBV12-3 or TRBV12-4 and TRBJ1-2; possible D gene TRBD1, 6 bases. Trimming removed 7 bases at V and 5 bases at J, with 17 bases between. This CDR3 contains 14 residues. The CDR3 nucleotides are TGTGCCAGCACATTGACAGGTGTTCGTTATGGCTACACCTTC. This gives the protein CASTLTGVRYGYTF.

J is TRBJ2-5 and V is TRBV24-1; TRBD2 agrees at 13 bases. CDR1 is KGHDR, CDR2 SFDVKD, per germline. Trimming cost V 7 bases and J 5 bases; bases outside gene matches: 15. This CDR3 is built from 18 residues. The CDR3 DNA sequence: TGTGCCACCAGAGGACTAGCGGGAGTCAGTAGATTCAGGGAGACCCAGTACTTC. Protein sequence: CATRGLAGVSRFRETQYF.

This clonotype was seen only a few times. The chain couples TRBV7-2 to TRBJ2-1; 7 bases match TRBD2. The CDR3 has 17 residues. Germline V gene lookup returns CDR1 SGHTA and CDR2 FQGNSA. V shed 4 bases, J shed 5 bases, and the junction held 14 bases outside the gene matches. This chain's CDR3 is CASSYRTGGSFHNEQFF. The CDR3, as DNA: TGTGCCAGCAGCTATAGGACTGGCGGGAGCTTCCACAATGAGCAGTTCTTC.

The rearrangement joins TRBV6-5 to TRBJ1-1; a possible D gene is TRBD1 (5 bases). V was clipped by 6 bases and J by 0 bases, with 14 bases between them. Germline V gives CDR1 MNHEY, CDR2 SVGAGI. The CDR3 runs to 15 residues. In nucleotides, the CDR3 is TGTGCCAGCAGCGGGGGGGTAGACTTGAACACTGAAGCTTTCTTT. It translates to CASSGGVDLNTEAFF.

The V call is TRBV4-3, the J call TRBJ2-5, with 11 bases aligning to TRBD1. The CDR3 loop spans 16 amino acids. V dropped 4 bases and J dropped 1; count of bases not matched to a gene: 5. Per the germline V gene, CDR1 is LGHNA and CDR2 is YSLEER. CDR3 bases: TGCGCCAGCAGCCCCCGGACAGGGGGCTTCCAAGAGACCCAGTACTTC. Encoded protein: CASSPRTGGFQETQYF.

The chain employs TRBV9 and TRBJ2-7; the D gene could be TRBD1 or TRBD2 (5 bases each). CDR3 length: 15 amino acids. CDR1 is SGDLS and CDR2 is YYNGEE in the germline V gene. Deletions cut 0 bases from V and 4 bases from J, with 14 bases between. This CDR3 is CASSVVPGWGYEQYF. CDR3 nucleotides: TGTGCCAGCAGCGTAGTCCCGGGATGGGGGTACGAGCAGTACTTC.

This clonotype was observed a single time. This chain links TRBV20-1 with TRBJ1-1; perhaps TRBD1 as D (6 bases). Germline CDR1 is DFQATT and CDR2 is SNEGSKA (reference sequence). CDR3 length: 11 residues. The ends were cut back, 6 bases at V and 9 bases at J, with 14 bases in the middle. The CDR3 nucleotides are TGCAGTGCCCCGACCCAGGGGAAAGCTTTCTTT. It specifies CSAPTQGKAFF.

The rearrangement links TRBV10-3 to TRBJ2-7; 7 bases are a match to TRBD2. The CDR3 has 12 residues. V trimming: 10 bases; J trimming: 4 bases; junction bases outside the gene matches: 7. Germline V lookup: CDR1 ENHRY, CDR2 SYGVKD. CDR3 DNA sequence: TGTGCCAGCCGGGGGGACGGGTACGAGCAGTACTTC. Its protein product is CASRGDGYEQYF.

In DNA form, the CDR3 reads TGTGCCAGCAGTTATCGGGATTCTACGGAGGGTGGCTATGGCTACACCTTC. Protein product: CASSYRDSTEGGYGYTF. The chain recombines TRBV6-6 with TRBJ1-2; D is unclear. This CDR3 has 17 amino acids. V was trimmed by 3 bases and J by 4 bases, leaving 21 bases between them. Germline V gene data show CDR1 as MNHNY and CDR2 as SVGAGI (reference sequence).

The chain employs TRBV5-1 and TRBJ2-3; 7 nucleotides line up with TRBD2. V gave up 0 bases and J gave up 6 bases; unmatched junction bases: 7. There are 15 residues in the CDR3. CDR1 and CDR2 (germline): SGHRS, YFSETQ. The CDR3 is CASSLGDYSPDTQYF. DNA for the CDR3: TGCGCCAGCAGCTTGGGGGACTACTCTCCGGATACGCAGTATTTT.

A few counts support this clonotype. The chain carries TRBV4-1 and TRBJ1-5, with 9 bases aligning to TRBD1. CDR1 MGHRA and CDR2 YSYEKL come from the germline V gene. The CDR3 extends over 16 amino acids. After removal of 4 bases from V and 1 base from J, the junction contained 5 bases not matched to a gene. CDR3 region: CASSPVGTGSNQPQHF. The CDR3 coding sequence is TGCGCCAGCAGCCCAGTAGGGACAGGGAGCAATCAGCCCCAGCATTTT.

V and J are TRBV9 and TRBJ2-6; TRBD1 matches at 8 bases. CDR1 is SGDLS, CDR2 YYNGEE, per germline. CDR3 length: 19 residues. Trimming removed 2 bases from V and 3 bases from J; junction bases left unmatched: 13. The CDR3 DNA sequence: TGTGCCAGCAGCGTTGGGACCGGGACAGGAGTAGGTGGGGCCAACGTCCTGACTTTC. Translated: CASSVGTGTGVGGANVLTF.

V is TRBV6-2 or TRBV6-3 and J is TRBJ2-3, with a tentative D call TRBD2 (5 bases). Trimming cost V 1 base and J 10 bases, with 18 bases left between them. Per the germline V gene, CDR1 is MNHEY and CDR2 is SVGEGT. This CDR3 is 15 amino acids long. In nucleotides, the CDR3 is TGTGCCAGCAGTTACTGGGGTCGGGGAGCGGATGCGCAGTATTTT. Its translation is CASSYWGRGADAQYF.

V gene TRBV20-1 combines with J gene TRBJ1-1; maybe TRBD1 (5 bases). The germline V and J ends were trimmed by 1 base and 1 base, with 16 bases remaining between them. The CDR3 sequence is 16 residues long. Per the germline V gene, CDR1 is DFQATT and CDR2 is SNEGSKA (reference sequence). The CDR3 loop reads CSARGFPGTANTEAFF. Here the CDR3 DNA reads TGCAGTGCTAGAGGGTTTCCCGGGACGGCGAACACTGAAGCTTTCTTT.

The chain recombines TRBV20-1 with TRBJ2-7, with 7 nucleotides matching TRBD2. The CDR3 totals 15 residues. V was clipped by 0 bases and J by 3 bases; unmatched bases: 8. Germline V lookup: CDR1 DFQATT, CDR2 SNEGSKA (reference sequence). As DNA, the CDR3 is TGCAGTGCTAGAGATCTCGTTCGCGGGAGCTACGAGCAGTACTTC. Its protein product is CSARDLVRGSYEQYF.

The CDR3 loop reads CASSPRTNNRDYGYTF. CDR3 in DNA: TGTGCCAGCAGCCCCCGAACCAACAACCGGGACTATGGCTACACCTTC. V usage is TRBV21-1 and J usage is TRBJ1-2; the D call of TRBD1 is as the table states it, not checked on the DNA. TRBV21-1 is an annotated pseudogene. The CDR3 runs 16 residues.

The chain joins TRBV3-1 to TRBJ1-1; TRBD1 matches 9 bases. The germline gives CDR1 LGHDT, CDR2 YNNKEL (reference sequence). V shed 4 bases and J 5 bases; nucleotides not matched to a gene: 8. CDR3 length equals 15 residues. CDR3 residues: CASSPPGQGGTEAFF. In nucleotides, the CDR3 is TGTGCCAGCAGCCCCCCGGGACAGGGAGGAACTGAAGCTTTCTTT.

The J gene is TRBJ1-1, the V gene TRBV5-1, with unresolved D. The V gene's germline CDR1 is SGHRS and CDR2 YFSETQ. V gave up 3 bases and J gave up 1 base, with 10 bases separating them. The CDR3 sequence is 14 residues long. The CDR3 coding sequence is TGCGCCAGCAGCTCTAGGGTCAAGAACACTGAAGCTTTCTTT. Encoded protein: CASSSRVKNTEAFF.

Written as DNA, the CDR3 is TGTGCCAGCAGCCAAGGTTCGGGAGCAGGGTACGAGCAGTACTTC. Translating it yields CASSQGSGAGYEQYF. The V and J genes are TRBV3-1 and TRBJ2-4; the D gene is possibly TRBD2 (6 bases). The J call may be wrong; the DNA end is better matched by TRBJ2-7. The germline gives CDR1 LGHDT, CDR2 YNNKEL (reference sequence). The CDR3 spans 15 residues.

The chain employs TRBV4-1 and TRBJ2-7; no firm D call. The CDR3 is 15 residues long. V lost 0 bases and J 2 bases, leaving 11 bases between the germline ends. Germline assignment: CDR1 MGHRA and CDR2 YSYEKL. CDR3 in DNA: TGCGCCAGCAGCCAAGACGACGCCAACCCCTACGAGCAGTACTTC. Translating it yields CASSQDDANPYEQYF.

This clonotype was counted once. A read error may be the cause here, since a much bigger clone is one base away. The V gene is TRBV7-2, the J gene TRBJ1-5, with D maybe TRBD1 (5 bases). Per the germline V gene, CDR1 is SGHTA and CDR2 is FQGNSA. The CDR3 extends over 14 amino acids. The CDR3 spells CAGSLDGGGQPQHF. The CDR3 nucleotides are TGTGCCGGCAGCTTAGATGGGGGAGGGCAGCCCCAGCATTTT.

This clonotype has more than one count but fewer than ten. The genes are TRBV3-1 and TRBJ2-1; 7 bases are a match to TRBD2. V gave up 1 base and J gave up 7 bases; unmatched junction bases: 10. Germline V CDR1 and CDR2: LGHDT, YNNKEL (reference sequence). This CDR3 contains 16 residues. In DNA form, the CDR3 reads TGTGCCAGCAGCCAAGGGAGAAGTAAGCGGGGTAATGAGCAGTTCTTC. It is translated as CASSQGRSKRGNEQFF.

This clonotype was counted a few times. This chain links TRBV15 with TRBJ1-1; a weak D match, TRBD1 (5 bases). The germline V and J ends were trimmed by 0 bases and 9 bases, with 14 bases remaining between them. The CDR3 is 14 amino acids. Germline CDR1 LNHNV, CDR2 YYDKDF (reference sequence). CDR3 sequence reads: CATSRDGRGRQAFF. In DNA form, the CDR3 reads TGTGCCACCAGCAGAGATGGGAGGGGTCGGCAAGCTTTCTTT.

This clonotype was recorded a few times. This chain uses TRBV29-1 with TRBJ2-1; D gene unclear. Germline V gene data show CDR1 as SQVTM and CDR2 as ANQGSEA. The CDR3 length is 12 residues. Trimming removed 4 bases from V and 6 bases from J, with 10 bases in between. The CDR3 DNA sequence: TGCAGCGTTGGGCGTGTACCCAATGAGCAGTTCTTC. It encodes CSVGRVPNEQFF.

This CDR3 reads CASSKPGRSDTGELFF. CDR3 DNA sequence: TGTGCCAGCAGTAAACCGGGACGGAGTGACACCGGGGAGCTGTTTTTT. V and J are TRBV6-5 and TRBJ2-2; D is possibly TRBD1 or TRBD2 (5 bases each). V was pared by 5 bases and J by 3 bases, with 16 bases between. Germline V CDR1 and CDR2: MNHEY, SVGAGI. This CDR3 spans 16 amino acids.

This clonotype was picked up a small number of times. The rearrangement uses TRBV27 and TRBJ2-3; D may correspond to TRBD1 or TRBD2 (5 bases each). This CDR3 has 13 residues. Trimming pared 5 bases from V and 7 bases from J, leaving 13 bases between. Germline CDR1 reads MNHEY; CDR2 reads SMNVEV (reference sequence). The DNA for the CDR3 is TGTGCCAGCAGTAAGGGGCCCGGGAATACGCAGTATTTT. It yields the protein CASSKGPGNTQYF.

As regards this clonotype: Germline and junction disagree at one end, which may indicate a read error. The V and J genes are TRBV27 and TRBJ2-5, with TRBD1 matching 8 bases. The CDR3 runs to 14 residues. Germline loops: CDR1 MNHEY, CDR2 SMNVEV (reference sequence). The CDR3 spells CAGSSRGRRETQYF. Written as DNA, the CDR3 is TGTGCCGGCAGTTCCAGGGGGCGTAGGGAGACCCAGTACTTC.

This chain connects TRBV9 to TRBJ2-7; 9 bases fit TRBD2. J was trimmed by 4 bases and V by 4 bases; bases with no gene match: 15. The length of the CDR3 is 17 residues. Germline values: CDR1 SGDLS, CDR2 YYNGEE. CDR3: CASSPETSSGKAYEQYF. The CDR3 DNA reads TGTGCCAGCAGCCCCGAGACGTCTAGCGGGAAGGCGTACGAGCAGTACTTC.

The chain couples TRBV11-2 to TRBJ1-6; 7 positions match TRBD1. The CDR3 length is 15 residues. J lost 9 bases, V lost 5 bases, and 10 bases had no gene match. Per the germline V gene, CDR1 is SGHAT and CDR2 is FQNNGV. The CDR3, as DNA: TGTGCCAGCAGCCCCGGGACAGAGTCCTTTTCACCCCTCCACTTT. It translates to CASSPGTESFSPLHF.